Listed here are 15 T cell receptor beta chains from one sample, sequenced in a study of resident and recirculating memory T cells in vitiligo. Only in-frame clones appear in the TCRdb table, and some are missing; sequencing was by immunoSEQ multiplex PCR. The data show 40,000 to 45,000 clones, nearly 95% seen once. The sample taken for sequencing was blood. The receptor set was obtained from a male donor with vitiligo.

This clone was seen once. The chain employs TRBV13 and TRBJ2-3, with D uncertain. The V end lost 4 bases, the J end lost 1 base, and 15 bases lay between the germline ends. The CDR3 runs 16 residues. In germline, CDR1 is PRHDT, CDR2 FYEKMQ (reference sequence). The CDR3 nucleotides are TGTGCCAGCAGCTCCCCGCTAGGAGTGGGCACAGATACGCAGTATTTT. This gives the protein CASSSPLGVGTDTQYF. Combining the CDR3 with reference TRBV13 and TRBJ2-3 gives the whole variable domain AAGVIQSPRHLIKEKRETATLKCYPIPRHDTVYWYQQGPGQDPQFLISFYEKMQSDKGSIPDRFSAQQFSDYHSELNMSSLELGDSALYFCASSSPLGVGTDTQYFGPGTRLTVL.

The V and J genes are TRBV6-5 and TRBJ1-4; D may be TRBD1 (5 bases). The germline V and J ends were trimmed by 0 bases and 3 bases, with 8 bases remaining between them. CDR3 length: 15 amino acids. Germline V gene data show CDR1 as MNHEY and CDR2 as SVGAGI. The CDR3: CASSYSQGPNEKLFF. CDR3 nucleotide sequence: TGTGCCAGCAGTTACTCTCAGGGTCCTAATGAAAAACTGTTTTTT.

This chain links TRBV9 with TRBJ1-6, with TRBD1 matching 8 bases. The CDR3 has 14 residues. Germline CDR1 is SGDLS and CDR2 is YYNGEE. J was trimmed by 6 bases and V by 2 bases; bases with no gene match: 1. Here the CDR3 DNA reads TGTGCCAGCAGCGTCCAGGGGGCTAATTCACCCCTCCACTTT. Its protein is CASSVQGANSPLHF. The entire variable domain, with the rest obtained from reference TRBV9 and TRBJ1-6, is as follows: DSGVTQTPKHLITATGQRVTLRCSPRSGDLSVYWYQQSLDQGLQFLIQYYNGEERAKGNILERFSAQQFPDLHSELNLSSLELGDSALYFCASSVQGANSPLHFGNGTRLTVT.

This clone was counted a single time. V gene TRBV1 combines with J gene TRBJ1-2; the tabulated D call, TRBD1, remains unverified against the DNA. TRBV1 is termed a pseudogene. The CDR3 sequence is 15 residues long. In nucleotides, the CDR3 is TGCACCAGCAGGGGACAGGGTGTGTTTGTTAGCGGCTACACCTTC. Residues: CTSRGQGVFVSGYTF.

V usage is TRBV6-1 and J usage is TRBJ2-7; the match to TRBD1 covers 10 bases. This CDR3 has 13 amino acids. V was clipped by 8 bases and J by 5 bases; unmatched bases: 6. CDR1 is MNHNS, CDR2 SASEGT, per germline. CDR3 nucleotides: TGTGCCAGCCAGGACAGGGGGTCCCACGAGCAGTACTTC. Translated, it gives CASQDRGSHEQYF.

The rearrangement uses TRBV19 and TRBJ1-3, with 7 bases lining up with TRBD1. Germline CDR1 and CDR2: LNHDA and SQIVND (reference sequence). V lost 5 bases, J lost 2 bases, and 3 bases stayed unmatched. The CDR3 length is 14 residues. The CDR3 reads CASSHRGTGNTIYF. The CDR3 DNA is TGTGCCAGTAGTCACAGGGGAACTGGAAACACCATATATTTT.

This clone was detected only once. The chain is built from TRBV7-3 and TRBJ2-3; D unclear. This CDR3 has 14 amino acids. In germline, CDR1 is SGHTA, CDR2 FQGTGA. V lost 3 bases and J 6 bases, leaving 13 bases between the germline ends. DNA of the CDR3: TGTGCCAGCAGCTTCGGCCTCATCGGGGATACGCAGTATTTT. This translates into CASSFGLIGDTQYF.

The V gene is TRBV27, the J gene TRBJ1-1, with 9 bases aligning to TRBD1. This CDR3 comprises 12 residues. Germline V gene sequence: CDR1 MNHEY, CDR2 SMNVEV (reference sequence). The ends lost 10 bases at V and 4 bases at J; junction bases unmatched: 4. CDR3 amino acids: CATATGGTEAFF. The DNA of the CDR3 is TGTGCCACCGCGACAGGGGGCACTGAAGCTTTCTTT.

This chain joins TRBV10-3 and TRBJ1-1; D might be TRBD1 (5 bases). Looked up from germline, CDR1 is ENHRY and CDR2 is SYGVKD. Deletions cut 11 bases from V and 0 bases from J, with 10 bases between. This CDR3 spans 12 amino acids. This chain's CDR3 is CAARALNTEAFF. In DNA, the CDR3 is TGTGCCGCCAGGGCCCTGAACACTGAAGCTTTCTTT.

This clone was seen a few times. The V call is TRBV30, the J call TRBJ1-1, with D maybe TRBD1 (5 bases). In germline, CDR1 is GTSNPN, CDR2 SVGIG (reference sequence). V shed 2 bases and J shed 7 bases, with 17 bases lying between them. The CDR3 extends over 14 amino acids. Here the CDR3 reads CAWSIDSEIDEAFF. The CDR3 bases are TGTGCCTGGAGTATAGACAGTGAAATTGATGAAGCTTTCTTT.

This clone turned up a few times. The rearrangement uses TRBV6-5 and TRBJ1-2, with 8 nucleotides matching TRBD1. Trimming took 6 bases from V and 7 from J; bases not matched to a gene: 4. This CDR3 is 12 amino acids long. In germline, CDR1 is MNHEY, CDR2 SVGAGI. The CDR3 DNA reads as TGTGCCAGCAGGACAGGGGAGAGTGGCTACACCTTC. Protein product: CASRTGESGYTF.

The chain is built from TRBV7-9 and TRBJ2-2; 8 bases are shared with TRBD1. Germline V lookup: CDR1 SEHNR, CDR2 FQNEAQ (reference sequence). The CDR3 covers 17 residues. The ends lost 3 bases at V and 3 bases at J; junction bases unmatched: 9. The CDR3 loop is CASSFPPGQGDTGELFF. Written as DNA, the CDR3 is TGTGCCAGCAGCTTTCCCCCTGGACAGGGAGACACCGGGGAGCTGTTTTTT.

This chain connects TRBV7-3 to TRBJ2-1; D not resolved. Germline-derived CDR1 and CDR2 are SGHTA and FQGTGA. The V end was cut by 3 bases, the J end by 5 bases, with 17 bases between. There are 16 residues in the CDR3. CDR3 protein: CASSFDPTSFNNEQFF. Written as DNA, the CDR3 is TGTGCCAGCAGCTTTGATCCTACCTCGTTTAACAATGAGCAGTTCTTC.

CDR3 DNA sequence: TGTGCCAGCAGTGACGGGACTCTCAATGAGCAGTTCTTC. It encodes CASSDGTLNEQFF. V is TRBV6-5 and J is TRBJ2-1; tentatively, D is TRBD2 (6 bases). The CDR3 extends over 13 amino acids. Trimming left V 5 bases short and J 6 bases short, with 11 bases between. Looked up from germline, CDR1 is MNHEY and CDR2 is SVGAGI.

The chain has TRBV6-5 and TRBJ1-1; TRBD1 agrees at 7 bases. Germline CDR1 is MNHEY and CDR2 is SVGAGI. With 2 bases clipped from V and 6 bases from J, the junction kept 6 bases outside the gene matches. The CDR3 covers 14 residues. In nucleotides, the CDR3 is TGTGCCAGCAGTTACCAACAGGGGTTCGCTGAAGCTTTCTTT. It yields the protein CASSYQQGFAEAFF.